The 13 T cell receptor beta chains reported below all come from one sample, sequenced in a study of cytomegalovirus exposure and HLA in healthy donors. Use of 60 Vbeta and 13 Jbeta primers characterized the PCR. Profiling relied on immunoSEQ multiplex PCR, and the TCRdb table lists in-frame clones only, not all of them. Of 90,000 to 130,000 clones in the sample, more than 65% were seen once. What was sequenced was PBMCs. The source of these receptors is a man aged 25-45 years in good health and CMV-seropositive.

The chain combines TRBV18 with TRBJ2-7; possible D gene TRBD1, 5 bases. The CDR3 runs to 12 residues. V was clipped by 6 bases and J by 5 bases, with 11 bases between them. Germline values: CDR1 KGHSH, CDR2 LQKENI. The DNA of the CDR3 is TGTGCCAGCTCGTCGACAGCCGACGAGCAGTACTTC. Translating gives CASSSTADEQYF.

The rearrangement uses TRBV6-6 and TRBJ2-7, with a tentative D call TRBD2 (6 bases). The CDR3 is 13 residues long. Germline V CDR1 and CDR2: MNHNY, SVGAGI (reference sequence). Trimming took off 8 bases at V and 2 bases at J, with 13 bases between the two ends. CDR3 in amino acids: CASAGGGAYEQYF. Here the CDR3 DNA reads TGTGCCAGCGCCGGAGGCGGGGCCTACGAGCAGTACTTC.

This chain joins TRBV10-2 and TRBJ1-1, with TRBD1 identical over 7 bases. V was clipped by 7 bases and J by 1 base; unmatched bases: 0. Germline loops: CDR1 WSHSY, CDR2 SAAADI. This CDR3 comprises 12 residues. CDR3 DNA: TGCGCCAGCAACAGGGGGAACACTGAAGCTTTCTTT. Translating it yields CASNRGNTEAFF.

The V call is TRBV4-1, the J call TRBJ1-2; D gene ambiguous. This CDR3 has 16 amino acids. Looked up from germline, CDR1 is MGHRA and CDR2 is YSYEKL. The ends were cut back, 0 bases at V and 1 base at J, with 12 bases in the middle. The DNA of the CDR3 is TGCGCCAGCAGCCAAGATCTTACGGGAAGTAACTATGGCTACACCTTC. It is translated as CASSQDLTGSNYGYTF.

This clone was counted a few times. The chain carries TRBV5-1 and TRBJ1-2; D remains unclear. This CDR3 contains 14 residues. V shed 4 bases and J shed 6 bases, with 16 bases lying between them. CDR1 and CDR2 (germline): SGHRS, YFSETQ. This CDR3 is CASSPGIEGHGYTF. The CDR3, as DNA: TGCGCCAGCAGCCCCGGAATCGAGGGCCATGGCTACACCTTC.

The chain employs TRBV2 and TRBJ1-2; 9 positions agree with TRBD1. This CDR3 is built from 14 residues. V lost 8 bases, J lost 2 bases, and 6 bases stayed unmatched. CDR1 and CDR2 from the germline V gene are SNHLY and FYNNEI. CDR3 region: CASGWDRVNYGYTF. The CDR3 DNA sequence: TGTGCCAGCGGATGGGACAGGGTGAACTATGGCTACACCTTC.

This chain connects TRBV5-6 to TRBJ2-5; TRBD2 agrees at 9 bases. CDR1 is SGHDT and CDR2 is YYEEEE in the germline V gene. The CDR3 is 18 residues long. The V and J ends lost 1 base and 1 base, in that order; junction bases with no gene match: 11. The CDR3 is CASSLYAGGLSSQETQYF. The CDR3 bases are TGTGCCAGCAGCTTGTATGCGGGGGGGCTCTCTTCCCAAGAGACCCAGTACTTC.

The rearrangement joins TRBV5-5 to TRBJ1-4; D might be TRBD1 (6 bases). The V end was cut by 1 base, the J end by 7 bases, with 11 bases between. From germline, CDR1 is SGHKS and CDR2 YYEKEE (reference sequence). The CDR3 spans 14 residues. CDR3 nucleotide sequence: TGTGCCAGCAGCTTGCAACAGGGTAGTGAAAAACTGTTTTTT. Translation: CASSLQQGSEKLFF.

The table lists this clone with a few counts. Here the CDR3 DNA reads TGTGCCAGCAGCTTCACCGGGACATCCGAAAGTGAGCAGTTCTTC. Residues: CASSFTGTSESEQFF. This chain joins TRBV11-2 and TRBJ2-1, with D possibly being TRBD1 (6 bases). V was cut by 3 bases and J by 9 bases, with 18 bases left in between. The V gene's germline CDR1 is SGHAT and CDR2 FQNNGV. CDR3 size: 15 residues. The variable domain in full, with the rest retrieved from reference TRBV11-2 and TRBJ2-1, is EAGVAQSPRYKIIEKRQSVAFWCNPISGHATLYWYQQILGQGPKLLIQFQNNGVVDDSQLPKDRFSAERLKGVDSTLKIQPAKLEDSAVYLCASSFTGTSESEQFFGPGTRLTVL.

V and J are TRBV5-1 and TRBJ1-1; 7 nucleotides line up with TRBD1. The CDR3 length is 16 residues. V shed 8 bases and J 0 bases; nucleotides not matched to a gene: 13. Germline V gene data show CDR1 as SGHRS and CDR2 as YFSETQ. As DNA, the CDR3 is TGCGCCAGTGCTAACAGGGGTCGCGCCTTGAACACTGAAGCTTTCTTT. This gives the protein CASANRGRALNTEAFF.

V and J are TRBV6-6 and TRBJ2-3; TRBD2 matches at 7 bases. Germline values: CDR1 MNHNY, CDR2 SVGAGI (reference sequence). The CDR3 runs to 14 residues. V lost 7 bases, J lost 3 bases, and 7 bases stayed unmatched. The CDR3 DNA follows: TGTGCCAGCAAGTCTCGAGCGGGGACAGATACGCAGTATTTT. Amino acid sequence: CASKSRAGTDTQYF.

This chain joins TRBV18 and TRBJ2-7; 9 bases are shared with TRBD1. CDR3 length equals 14 residues. Germline values: CDR1 KGHSH, CDR2 LQKENI. V was pared by 3 bases and J by 5 bases, with 5 bases of the junction left unmatched. The CDR3 spells CASSPGTGWNEQYF. For the CDR3, the DNA is TGTGCCAGCTCACCCGGGACAGGGTGGAACGAGCAGTACTTC.

Comment on this clone: Mismatch with germline at one junction end may stem from a read error. The chain is built from TRBV7-7 and TRBJ1-2; D not resolved. The germline gives CDR1 SSHAT, CDR2 FNYEAQ (reference sequence). This CDR3 is 17 amino acids long. The CDR3, as DNA: TGTGCTAGCAGCTTAGTCCGAGCTCCCTCTGCTAACTATGGCTACACCTTC. It yields the protein CASSLVRAPSANYGYTF.